This T cell receptor (beta chain) was captured in a study of T cells after yellow fever vaccination. The table lists this clonotype with many counts. Its antigen is unknown. TCRdb independently ran MiXCR on the 5' RACE reads; one entry per CDR3 protein. This table holds a few hundred thousand distinct CDR3 sequences, roughly 6.2% found once. Whole-study results and caveats: Post-booster repertoires contained most primary-vaccination clones again (around 97% CD4, roughly 91% CD8). Repertoires sorted by FACS could include abundant clonotypes that are contaminants from the bulk population.

This clonotype was sampled from a man younger than 45 who received the YFV17D yellow fever vaccine. The starting material was CD4+ T cells sorted from PBMCs, obtained on the day of the yellow fever booster vaccination.

The CDR3 loop is CSVESLRGYGYTF. CDR3 nucleotides: TGCAGCGTTGAATCGTTAAGGGGCTATGGCTACACCTTC. The gene calls are TRBV29-1 and TRBJ1-2; tentatively, D is TRBD1 (5 bases). The CDR3 is 13 amino acids. Germline CDR1 is SQVTM and CDR2 is ANQGSEA. Trimming cost V 2 bases and J 4 bases, with 11 bases left between them.